This TCR beta chain was sequenced in a study of vaccination effects on CD4 cells after COVID-19. Clones were sequenced by immunoSEQ multiplex PCR, and TCRdb holds only the in-frame ones, with some missing. The sample consists of about 33,000 clones, roughly 86% of them appearing once. Pools of viral peptides were used by the ViraFEST assay to expand antigen-specific CD4+ T cells ahead of sequencing. Following culture for approximately 11 days, CD4+ T cells were isolated. Two doses of BNT162b2 or mRNA-1273 vaccine were administered to participants. All vaccine recipients tested negative for nucleocapsid antibodies and had never contracted SARS-CoV-2 infection. In culture with about 10 IU/ml IL-2 and around 10 ug/ml peptides, PBMC were grown at some 2 million per well. Regarding this clone: The antigen is unknown.

CDR1 SGDLS and CDR2 YYNGEE come from the germline V gene. V was clipped by 3 bases and J by 1 base, with 7 bases between them. CDR3 length: 14 residues. The sequence derives from a human donor who received a COVID-19 vaccine. Some clones in this sample may be carry-over from other donors' samples. This rearrangement joins TRBV9 to TRBJ2-2, with D tentatively TRBD1 (6 bases). The starting material was CD4+ T cells from PBMCs cultured with HCoV-NL63 spike peptides, obtained after COVID-19 vaccination. CDR3 sequence reads: CASSAGQNTGELFF. CDR3 sequence (DNA): TGTGCCAGCAGCGCGGGACAGAACACCGGGGAGCTGTTTTTT.